These 22 T cell receptor beta chains came from one sample sequenced in a study of cytomegalovirus exposure and HLA in healthy donors. Use of 60 Vbeta and 13 Jbeta primers characterized the PCR. TCRdb's copy holds only in-frame clones and misses some; the assay was immunoSEQ multiplex PCR. The sample gives under 200,000 clones, 60% to 80% of which show up once; about 2.6% is in the top ten. Sequencing was done on a sample of PBMCs. The receptors shown here come from a woman in her thirties or forties in good health and CMV-seropositive.

The rearrangement links TRBV6-5 to TRBJ2-2; perhaps TRBD2 as D (5 bases). The CDR3 has 14 amino acids. CDR1 and CDR2 from the germline V gene are MNHEY and SVGAGI. The V end was cut by 4 bases, the J end by 7 bases, with 13 bases between. Here the CDR3 reads CASSLRQSGGELFF. The DNA for the CDR3 is TGTGCCAGCAGTTTGAGGCAGAGCGGCGGGGAGCTGTTTTTT.

V is TRBV7-2 and J is TRBJ2-7, with 8 bases lining up with TRBD2. CDR3 length: 16 residues. CDR1 is SGHTA, CDR2 FQGNSA, per germline. The junction had 11 bases not matched to a gene; V was cut back by 5 bases and J by 2 bases. Here the CDR3 DNA reads TGTGCCAGCAGCGCCTACACTAGCGGCTACCCCTACGAGCAGTACTTC. Translation gives CASSAYTSGYPYEQYF.

The chain joins TRBV7-9 to TRBJ1-1; D possibly corresponds to TRBD1 (6 bases). The CDR3 length is 14 residues. The germline V gene has CDR1 SEHNR and CDR2 FQNEAQ (reference sequence). Trimming left V 6 bases short and J 2 bases short, with 13 bases between. CDR3 protein: CASRLEGTNTEAFF. DNA for the CDR3: TGTGCCAGCAGGCTTGAGGGGACAAACACTGAAGCTTTCTTT.

This clone has more than one count but fewer than ten. The rearrangement joins TRBV7-2 to TRBJ2-3; 8 nucleotides align to TRBD2. The trim removed 1 base at V and 4 bases at J, leaving 7 bases unmatched. The CDR3 totals 16 residues. CDR1 and CDR2 (germline): SGHTA, FQGNSA. This CDR3 reads CASSLGAGGFSDTQYF. The CDR3, as DNA: TGTGCCAGCAGCTTAGGGGCGGGGGGCTTCTCAGATACGCAGTATTTT.

This sequence joins TRBV6-4 and TRBJ2-1; TRBD1 is a possible D gene (5 bases). In germline, CDR1 is MRHNA, CDR2 SNTAGT. V was pared by 7 bases and J by 6 bases, with 10 bases between. This CDR3 has 12 amino acids. The CDR3 sequence: CASTRQLNEQFF. Here the CDR3 DNA reads TGTGCCAGCACCCGACAGCTCAATGAGCAGTTCTTC.

This clone has only a few counts. V and J are TRBV30 and TRBJ1-1, with TRBD1 matching over 7 bases. V was clipped by 7 bases and J by 4 bases; unmatched bases: 9. The CDR3 length is 13 residues. Germline V CDR1 and CDR2: GTSNPN, SVGIG (reference sequence). CDR3 DNA sequence: TGTGCCTTCGGGACAGAAAGCCTCACTGAAGCTTTCTTT. Translation: CAFGTESLTEAFF.

This clone was detected once. The chain joins TRBV18 to TRBJ2-7; D gene ambiguous. CDR3 length: 13 amino acids. Germline V gene lookup returns CDR1 KGHSH and CDR2 LQKENI. Trimming cost V 2 bases and J 1 base, with 6 bases left between them. CDR3 DNA sequence: TGTGCCAGCTCACCAGGGCCTTCCTACGAGCAGTACTTC. Its protein is CASSPGPSYEQYF.

The chain couples TRBV27 to TRBJ2-5; a possible D gene is TRBD1 (5 bases). The germline V and J ends were trimmed by 0 bases and 11 bases, with 13 bases remaining between them. From germline, CDR1 is MNHEY and CDR2 SMNVEV (reference sequence). The CDR3 contains 13 residues. The CDR3 coding sequence is TGTGCCAGCAGTTTATCGACAGTGCAGGAGCAGTACTTC. Its protein is CASSLSTVQEQYF.

V is TRBV9 and J is TRBJ2-7, with 9 bases fitting TRBD1. Looked up from germline, CDR1 is SGDLS and CDR2 is YYNGEE. CDR3 length: 14 residues. With V trimmed by 2 bases and J by 5 bases, 5 bases remained unmatched. CDR3 in amino acids: CASSVGDRVHEQYF. The CDR3 DNA reads as TGTGCCAGCAGCGTGGGGGACAGGGTCCACGAGCAGTACTTC.

The table lists this clone with a few counts. This sequence joins TRBV7-9 and TRBJ1-2, with 12 bases fitting TRBD1. This CDR3 comprises 15 residues. V lost 0 bases, J lost 7 bases, and 3 bases stayed unmatched. Germline CDR1 and CDR2: SEHNR and FQNEAQ (reference sequence). CDR3 coding DNA: TGTGCCAGCAGCTTAGCGGGACAGGGGGCTCGTGGCTACACCTTC. Translating gives CASSLAGQGARGYTF.

This clone was counted a few times. The J gene is TRBJ1-1, the V gene TRBV5-1; weak D call: TRBD1 (5 bases). This CDR3 region has 13 residues. CDR1 is SGHRS, CDR2 YFSETQ, per germline. The V and J ends lost 4 bases and 4 bases respectively, with 11 bases between them. The DNA of the CDR3 is TGCGCCAGCAGCCCACCAGGGCGCACTGAAGCTTTCTTT. Protein product: CASSPPGRTEAFF.

The chain is built from TRBV7-9 and TRBJ2-5; D is possibly TRBD2 (5 bases). V lost 1 base, J lost 2 bases, and 8 bases lay in between. This CDR3 region has 14 residues. From germline, CDR1 is SEHNR and CDR2 FQNEAQ (reference sequence). The chain's CDR3 is CASSLGLLQETQYF. The CDR3 region has the DNA TGTGCCAGCAGCTTAGGACTATTACAAGAGACCCAGTACTTC.

About this clone itself: The sample holds other DNA sequences that translate to the same CDR3. V is TRBV7-9 and J is TRBJ1-2; 7 bases fit TRBD1. The length of the CDR3 is 14 residues. The junction had 2 bases not matched to a gene; V was cut back by 1 base and J by 3 bases. The germline CDR1 and CDR2 sequences are SEHNR and FQNEAQ (reference sequence). In nucleotides, the CDR3 is TGTGCCAGCAGCTTAGGTACAGGGGACTATGGCTACACCTTC. Its translation: CASSLGTGDYGYTF.

This sequence joins TRBV30 and TRBJ2-7, with D unclear. V lost 3 bases to trimming and J lost 5 bases, with 14 bases between them. Per the germline V gene, CDR1 is GTSNPN and CDR2 is SVGIG (reference sequence). This CDR3 has 13 residues. CDR3 loop: CAWRKHLSDEQYF. CDR3 DNA: TGTGCCTGGAGAAAACACCTTTCTGACGAGCAGTACTTC.

This chain links TRBV7-8 with TRBJ2-2; 8 bases are a match to TRBD2. V lost 3 bases to trimming and J lost 7 bases; unmatched junction nucleotides: 19. The CDR3 consists of 19 residues. Germline V gives CDR1 SGHVS, CDR2 FQNEAQ. CDR3 sequence reads: CASSFRESWNSGNIGELFF. The CDR3 DNA sequence: TGTGCCAGCAGCTTTCGAGAGAGCTGGAATAGCGGGAATATCGGGGAGCTGTTTTTT.

The CDR3 spells CASSLAQGAQYEQYF. CDR3 DNA: TGTGCCAGCAGCTTAGCGCAGGGGGCGCAGTACGAGCAGTACTTC. The chain employs TRBV7-2 and TRBJ2-7; 8 bases are shared with TRBD1. With 0 bases clipped from V and 4 bases from J, the junction kept 5 bases outside the gene matches. This CDR3 has 15 residues. The germline gives CDR1 SGHTA, CDR2 FQGNSA.

The chain has TRBV11-2 and TRBJ2-3; the D gene is possibly TRBD2 (5 bases). CDR1 is SGHAT, CDR2 FQNNGV, per germline. Trimming cost V 4 bases and J 0 bases, with 11 bases left between them. The CDR3 covers 15 residues. The CDR3 here is CASSSGSASTDTQYF. For the CDR3, the DNA is TGTGCCAGCAGCTCGGGAAGTGCTAGCACAGATACGCAGTATTTT.

There are a few counts of this clone. This chain joins TRBV7-8 and TRBJ1-3; the match to TRBD1 covers 7 bases. Germline assignment: CDR1 SGHVS and CDR2 FQNEAQ. V shed 5 bases, J shed 2 bases, and the junction held 12 bases outside the gene matches. The CDR3 length is 17 residues. The CDR3 DNA reads as TGTGCCAGCAGCAAGACAGGGACAGCTAACCCTGGAAACACCATATATTTT. It encodes CASSKTGTANPGNTIYF.

The chain links TRBV7-2 to TRBJ1-4; TRBD1 is a possible D gene (6 bases). Germline CDR1 and CDR2: SGHTA and FQGNSA. V shed 2 bases and J shed 8 bases, with 12 bases lying between them. This CDR3 is 14 amino acids long. The CDR3 nucleotides are TGTGCCAGCAGCTTAATACAGGGACGGGAAAAACTGTTTTTT. It yields the protein CASSLIQGREKLFF. The entire variable domain, with the rest obtained from reference TRBV7-2 and TRBJ1-4, is as follows: GAGVSQSPSNKVTEKGKDVELRCDPISGHTALYWYRQSLGQGLEFLIYFQGNSAPDKSGLPSDRFSAERTGGSVSTLTIQRTQQEDSAVYLCASSLIQGREKLFFGSGTQLSVL.

This clone occurred a few times. The rearrangement uses TRBV29-1 and TRBJ1-4; 12 nucleotides match TRBD1. Germline CDR1 SQVTM, CDR2 ANQGSEA. V trimming: 5 bases; J trimming: 8 bases; junction bases outside the gene matches: 6. The CDR3 loop spans 14 amino acids. CDR3 DNA: TGCAGCGTTTCCCTAGGGACAGGGGGCGAAAAACTGTTTTTT. The encoded protein is CSVSLGTGGEKLFF. Full variable domain (missing parts from reference TRBV29-1 and TRBJ1-4): SAVISQKPSRDICQRGTSLTIQCQVDSQVTMMFWYRQQPGQSLTLIATANQGSEATYESGFVIDKFPISRPNLTFSTLTVSNMSPEDSSIYLCSVSLGTGGEKLFFGSGTQLSVL.

The gene calls are TRBV29-1 and TRBJ1-1; D is unclear. The CDR3 totals 13 residues. Trimming took off 7 bases at V and 0 bases at J, with 12 bases between the two ends. The V gene's germline CDR1 is SQVTM and CDR2 ANQGSEA. CDR3 sequence reads: CSALRTVNTEAFF. The DNA for the CDR3 is TGCAGCGCCCTTCGCACAGTGAACACTGAAGCTTTCTTT. Full variable domain (outside the CDR3, taken from reference TRBV29-1 and TRBJ1-1): SAVISQKPSRDICQRGTSLTIQCQVDSQVTMMFWYRQQPGQSLTLIATANQGSEATYESGFVIDKFPISRPNLTFSTLTVSNMSPEDSSIYLCSALRTVNTEAFFGQGTRLTVV.

The chain carries TRBV7-2 and TRBJ2-3, with 8 nucleotides matching TRBD2. Germline CDR1 and CDR2: SGHTA and FQGNSA. V dropped 2 bases and J dropped 3; count of bases not matched to a gene: 4. This CDR3 comprises 15 residues. The CDR3 sequence: CASSLRVAGTDTQYF. The CDR3 region has the DNA TGTGCCAGCAGCTTACGGGTAGCGGGGACAGATACGCAGTATTTT.